A single sample is the source of the 13 T cell receptor beta chains below, sequenced in a study of T cell changes during pregnancy in multiple sclerosis. Profiled with immunoSEQ multiplex PCR; TCRdb holds only in-frame clones, not every one. The table lists 35,000 or so clones, roughly 90% of them singletons, with about 11% in the top ten. The input for sequencing was CD8+ T cells from peripheral blood mononuclear cells, taken in the third trimester of pregnancy. All receptors derive from a female donor with multiple sclerosis, enrolled in a pregnancy study.

Comment on this clone: This sample also contains other DNA sequences that code for the same CDR3. The V call is TRBV2, the J call TRBJ1-2, with D uncertain. The germline V gene encodes CDR1 SNHLY and CDR2 FYNNEI. V was shortened by 6 bases and J by 3 bases, with 17 bases between the two germline ends. This CDR3 contains 15 residues. The CDR3 protein is CASREASGKYYGYTF. CDR3 in DNA: TGTGCCAGCAGGGAGGCGAGCGGGAAATACTATGGCTACACCTTC.

The V call is TRBV5-1, the J call TRBJ2-1, with a weak D call TRBD2 (6 bases). The CDR3 runs to 13 residues. The V gene's germline CDR1 is SGHRS and CDR2 YFSETQ. The V end was cut by 0 bases, the J end by 7 bases, with 8 bases between. The CDR3 region has the DNA TGCGCCAGCAGCTTGGGCGGGGCTAATGAGCAGTTCTTC. Protein product: CASSLGGANEQFF.

The chain recombines TRBV9 with TRBJ2-7; 12 bases match TRBD2. CDR1 and CDR2 from the germline V gene are SGDLS and YYNGEE. The CDR3 has 15 residues. V gave up 2 bases and J gave up 6 bases; unmatched junction bases: 6. In DNA form, the CDR3 reads TGTGCCAGCAGCGTCCGGACTAGCGGGACAGCCGAGCAGTACTTC. This codes for CASSVRTSGTAEQYF.

The V gene is TRBV5-4, the J gene TRBJ2-7, with 9 bases that match TRBD1. V shed 4 bases and J 3 bases; nucleotides not matched to a gene: 5. CDR3 size: 14 residues. Germline V gives CDR1 SGHNT, CDR2 YYREEE (reference sequence). Here the CDR3 reads CASSTGTGFYEQYF. In DNA form, the CDR3 reads TGTGCCAGCAGCACCGGGACAGGGTTCTACGAGCAGTACTTC.

The chain employs TRBV10-3 and TRBJ2-7, with 8 bases aligning to TRBD1. CDR3 length: 15 amino acids. Trimming at V came to 6 bases and at J to 0 bases, leaving 7 bases not matched to a gene. The V gene's germline CDR1 is ENHRY and CDR2 SYGVKD. CDR3 protein: CAISDPGQVSYEQYF. The DNA for the CDR3 is TGTGCCATCAGCGACCCGGGACAGGTCTCCTACGAGCAGTACTTC.

V and J are TRBV11-3 and TRBJ2-2; the match to TRBD2 covers 7 bases. The CDR3 has 16 residues. The ends lost 6 bases at V and 6 bases at J; junction bases unmatched: 13. The germline V gene has CDR1 SGHNT and CDR2 YENEEA. CDR3 coding DNA: TGTGCCAGCAGTTCACCATCCGGGACTACCCCCGGGGAGCTGTTTTTT. Its translation is CASSSPSGTTPGELFF.

The gene calls are TRBV5-4 and TRBJ1-2; 8 positions agree with TRBD1. Trimming took 5 bases from V and 4 from J; bases not matched to a gene: 7. This CDR3 comprises 14 residues. The V gene's germline CDR1 is SGHNT and CDR2 YYREEE (reference sequence). CDR3 in DNA: TGTGCCAGCAGGTCCCAGGGGGCCAGCTATGGCTACACCTTC. It translates to CASRSQGASYGYTF.

This clone occurred once. The chain combines TRBV6-4 with TRBJ1-6, with 7 nucleotides matching TRBD1. The CDR3 length is 14 residues. With 5 bases clipped from V and 8 bases from J, the junction kept 6 bases outside the gene matches. Per germline, CDR1 MRHNA and CDR2 SNTAGT. In nucleotides, the CDR3 is TGTGCCAGCAGTTCGGGACAGACTTATTCACCCCTCCACTTT. Protein: CASSSGQTYSPLHF.

The chain carries TRBV6-5 and TRBJ2-2; 9 positions match TRBD1. CDR1 MNHEY and CDR2 SVGAGI come from the germline V gene. The CDR3 has 14 amino acids. V gave up 7 bases and J gave up 5 bases; unmatched junction bases: 5. The CDR3 sequence: CASMGTGPTGELFF. The CDR3 nucleotides are TGTGCCAGCATGGGGACAGGGCCTACCGGGGAGCTGTTTTTT.

The V and J genes are TRBV7-3 and TRBJ2-3; 7 positions match TRBD2. Trimming took 5 bases from V and 0 from J; bases not matched to a gene: 5. Germline-derived CDR1 and CDR2 are SGHTA and FQGTGA. CDR3 size: 15 residues. The DNA of the CDR3 is TGTGCCAGCAGCCCCCTAGCGGCTAGCACAGATACGCAGTATTTT. It yields the protein CASSPLAASTDTQYF.

The chain combines TRBV7-2 with TRBJ2-1, with D perhaps matching TRBD1 (6 bases). Germline V gene lookup returns CDR1 SGHTA and CDR2 FQGNSA. V lost 5 bases, J lost 7 bases, and 21 bases lay in between. The CDR3 loop spans 16 amino acids. CDR3 residues: CASSADRRDSGNEQFF. The CDR3 bases are TGTGCCAGCAGCGCCGACAGGCGTGACTCTGGGAATGAGCAGTTCTTC.

This clone was seen once. This chain uses TRBV4-2 with TRBJ2-1; 7 bases are shared with TRBD2. This CDR3 spans 15 amino acids. The germline gives CDR1 LGHNA, CDR2 YNFKEQ. Trimming removed 1 base from V and 6 bases from J; junction bases left unmatched: 6. CDR3: CASSQALALSNEQFF. CDR3 nucleotides: TGTGCCAGCAGCCAAGCACTAGCGTTAAGCAATGAGCAGTTCTTC.

This clone was observed a single time. V gene TRBV11-2 combines with J gene TRBJ2-1; 8 positions match TRBD1. CDR3 length: 17 residues. V lost 5 bases and J lost 4; bases outside the gene matches: 13. Looked up from germline, CDR1 is SGHAT and CDR2 is FQNNGV. CDR3 residues: CASSDAQQGAFYNEQFF. CDR3 bases: TGTGCCAGCAGCGACGCCCAGCAGGGGGCTTTTTACAATGAGCAGTTCTTC. The whole variable domain, remainder taken from reference TRBV11-2 and TRBJ2-1, is EAGVAQSPRYKIIEKRQSVAFWCNPISGHATLYWYQQILGQGPKLLIQFQNNGVVDDSQLPKDRFSAERLKGVDSTLKIQPAKLEDSAVYLCASSDAQQGAFYNEQFFGPGTRLTVL.